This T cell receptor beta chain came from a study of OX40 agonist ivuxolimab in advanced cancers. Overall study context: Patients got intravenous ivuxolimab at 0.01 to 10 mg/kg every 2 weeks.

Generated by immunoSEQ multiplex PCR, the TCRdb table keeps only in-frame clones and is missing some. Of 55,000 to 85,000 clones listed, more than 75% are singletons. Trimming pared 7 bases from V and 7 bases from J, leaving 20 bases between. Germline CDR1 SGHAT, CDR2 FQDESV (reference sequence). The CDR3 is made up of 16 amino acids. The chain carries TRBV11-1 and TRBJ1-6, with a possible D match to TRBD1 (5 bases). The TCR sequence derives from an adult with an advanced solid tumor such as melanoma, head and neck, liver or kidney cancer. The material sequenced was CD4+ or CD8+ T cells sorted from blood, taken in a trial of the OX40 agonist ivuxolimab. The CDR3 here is CASILYGGRENSPLHF. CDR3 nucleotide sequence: TGTGCCAGCATCCTCTACGGCGGCAGGGAGAATTCACCCCTCCACTTT.